Shown below are 7 T cell receptor beta chains from a single sample sequenced in a study of cytomegalovirus exposure and HLA in healthy donors. The PCR was carried out with 60 Vbeta primers and 13 Jbeta primers. The method was immunoSEQ multiplex PCR; TCRdb's version includes in-frame clones alone and lacks a portion of them. The sample carries 100,000 to 150,000 clones, roughly 79% recorded once. Material for sequencing was PBMCs. The receptors stem from a woman in her 50s in good health and CMV-seronegative.

As for this clone: A read error may produce the germline difference seen at one junction end. This rearrangement joins TRBV7-3 to TRBJ2-3, with TRBD2 matching over 10 bases. The germline V gene has CDR1 SGHTA and CDR2 FQGTGA. The CDR3 spans 13 residues. This CDR3 is CASSLDLAGAHYF. The CDR3 region has the DNA TGTGCCAGCAGCTTAGATCTAGCGGGAGCGCATTATTTT.

This chain uses TRBV27 with TRBJ1-5, with unresolved D. The CDR3 covers 13 residues. Germline loops: CDR1 MNHEY, CDR2 SMNVEV (reference sequence). Trimming removed 5 bases from V and 6 bases from J, with 11 bases in between. DNA for the CDR3: TGTGCCAGCAGTCCCACTGTCCGTCAGCCCCAGCATTTT. Protein product: CASSPTVRQPQHF.

The chain uses TRBV10-3 and TRBJ2-7, with 15 bases that match TRBD2. The length of the CDR3 is 18 residues. J gave up 7 bases and V 6 bases, and 16 bases lay outside the gene matches. Germline-derived CDR1 and CDR2 are ENHRY and SYGVKD. CDR3: CAIREPWTSGRASREQYF. The CDR3 nucleotides read TGTGCCATCAGAGAGCCTTGGACTAGCGGGAGGGCCTCTCGAGAGCAGTACTTC.

The chain uses TRBV28 and TRBJ1-1; D remains ambiguous. CDR1 is MDHEN and CDR2 is SYDVKM in the germline V gene. The CDR3 runs 11 residues. Trimming removed 3 bases at V and 8 bases at J, with 7 bases between. CDR3 in amino acids: CASSLGWEAFF. The CDR3 nucleotides read TGTGCCAGCAGTTTGGGCTGGGAAGCTTTCTTT.

This chain joins TRBV27 and TRBJ1-2; maybe TRBD1 (5 bases). This CDR3 has 13 residues. Germline CDR1 and CDR2: MNHEY and SMNVEV (reference sequence). Trimming took 4 bases from V and 5 from J, leaving 11 bases between them. The CDR3 region has the DNA TGTGCCAGCAGTTCGTTGACAGAATATGGCTACACCTTC. This gives the protein CASSSLTEYGYTF.

V and J are TRBV19 and TRBJ2-7, with D perhaps TRBD1 (6 bases). Germline loops: CDR1 LNHDA, CDR2 SQIVND (reference sequence). The CDR3 is made up of 14 amino acids. The V and J ends lost 4 bases and 3 bases respectively, with 13 bases between them. CDR3 DNA: TGTGCCAGTAGTACAACCGGGACATACTACGAGCAGTACTTC. Protein: CASSTTGTYYEQYF.

V gene TRBV7-2 combines with J gene TRBJ2-7, with 13 positions matching TRBD2. Germline values: CDR1 SGHTA, CDR2 FQGNSA. J gave up 5 bases and V 5 bases, and 15 bases lay outside the gene matches. This CDR3 contains 18 residues. The DNA for the CDR3 is TGTGCCAGCAGCAAAAGACTAGCGGGAGGATCCCGTTTCGACGAGCAGTACTTC. Protein product: CASSKRLAGGSRFDEQYF.